This T cell receptor beta chain was documented in a study of blood T cell repertoires in COVID-19. The wider study: T cells, B-cell-depleted T cells, or PBMCs provided the cDNA or gDNA that served as material.

V lost 5 bases and J lost 10, with 15 bases in between. This CDR3 has 13 amino acids. As processed by the authors: How many nucleated cells were present was estimated from reference gene primer amplification. Sequencing was performed with immunoSEQ multiplex PCR; in TCRdb, only in-frame clones are kept and a portion is missing. V and J calls and clone size are copied from that table; D and trimming were computed from the DNA. The sample consists of tens of thousands of clones, about 81% of them appearing once. V usage is TRBV12-3 or TRBV12-4 and J usage is TRBJ2-1; TRBD1 might be the D (6 bases). The sample consisted of peripheral blood. The receptor was derived from a man aged 45-60 years with active COVID-19. The CDR3, as DNA: TGTGCCAGCAGTACAACCGGGACAACCGAGCAGTTCTTC. Its protein product is CASSTTGTTEQFF.